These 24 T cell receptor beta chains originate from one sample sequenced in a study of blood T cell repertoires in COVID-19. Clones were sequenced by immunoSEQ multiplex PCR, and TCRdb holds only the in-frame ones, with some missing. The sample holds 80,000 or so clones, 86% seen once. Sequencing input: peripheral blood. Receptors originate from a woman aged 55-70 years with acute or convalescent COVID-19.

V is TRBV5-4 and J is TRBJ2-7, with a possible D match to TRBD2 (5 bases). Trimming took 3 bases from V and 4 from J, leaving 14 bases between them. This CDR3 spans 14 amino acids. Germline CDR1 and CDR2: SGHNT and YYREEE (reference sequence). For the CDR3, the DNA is TGTGCCAGCAGCTGGTCCGGGAAACCTTACGAGCAGTACTTC. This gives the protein CASSWSGKPYEQYF. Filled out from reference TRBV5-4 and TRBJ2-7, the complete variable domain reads ETGVTQSPTHLIKTRGQQVTLRCSSQSGHNTVSWYQQALGQGPQFIFQYYREEENGRGNFPPRFSGLQFPNYSSELNVNALELDDSALYLCASSWSGKPYEQYFGPGTRLTVT.

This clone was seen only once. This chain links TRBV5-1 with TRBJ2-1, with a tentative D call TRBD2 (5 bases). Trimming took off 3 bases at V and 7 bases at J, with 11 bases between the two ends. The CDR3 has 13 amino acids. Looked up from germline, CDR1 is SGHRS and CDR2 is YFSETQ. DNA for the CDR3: TGCGCCAGCAGCTCCCGGACTGAGAATGAGCAGTTCTTC. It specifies CASSSRTENEQFF. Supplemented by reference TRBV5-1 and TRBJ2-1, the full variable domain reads KAGVTQTPRYLIKTRGQQVTLSCSPISGHRSVSWYQQTPGQGLQFLFEYFSETQRNKGNFPGRFSGRQFSNSRSEMNVSTLELGDSALYLCASSSRTENEQFFGPGTRLTVL.

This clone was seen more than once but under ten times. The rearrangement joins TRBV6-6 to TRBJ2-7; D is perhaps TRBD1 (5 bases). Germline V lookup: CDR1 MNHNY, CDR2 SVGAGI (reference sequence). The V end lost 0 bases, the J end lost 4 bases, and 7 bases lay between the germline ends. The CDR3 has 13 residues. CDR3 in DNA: TGTGCCAGCAGTTACTCGACAGATTACGAGCAGTACTTC. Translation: CASSYSTDYEQYF.

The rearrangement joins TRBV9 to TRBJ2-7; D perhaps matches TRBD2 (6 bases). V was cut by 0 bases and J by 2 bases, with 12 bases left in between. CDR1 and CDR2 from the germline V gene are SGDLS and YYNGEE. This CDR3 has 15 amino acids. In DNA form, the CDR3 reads TGTGCCAGCAGCGTAGGTGGAGGGTTCCCCTACGAGCAGTACTTC. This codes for CASSVGGGFPYEQYF. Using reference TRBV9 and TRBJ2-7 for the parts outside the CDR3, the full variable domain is DSGVTQTPKHLITATGQRVTLRCSPRSGDLSVYWYQQSLDQGLQFLIQYYNGEERAKGNILERFSAQQFPDLHSELNLSSLELGDSALYFCASSVGGGFPYEQYFGPGTRLTVT.

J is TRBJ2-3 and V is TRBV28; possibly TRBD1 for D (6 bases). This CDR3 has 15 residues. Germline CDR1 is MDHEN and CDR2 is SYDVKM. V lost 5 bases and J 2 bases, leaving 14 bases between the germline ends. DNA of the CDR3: TGTGCCAGCAGTCGTGATACAGGGCACACAGATACGCAGTATTTT. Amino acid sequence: CASSRDTGHTDTQYF.

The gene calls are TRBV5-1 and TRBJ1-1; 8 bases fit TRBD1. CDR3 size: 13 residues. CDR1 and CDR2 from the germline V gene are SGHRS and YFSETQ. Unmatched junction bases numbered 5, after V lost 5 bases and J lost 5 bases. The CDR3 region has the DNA TGCGCCAGCAGAGTGACAGGGGAAACTGAAGCTTTCTTT. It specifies CASRVTGETEAFF.

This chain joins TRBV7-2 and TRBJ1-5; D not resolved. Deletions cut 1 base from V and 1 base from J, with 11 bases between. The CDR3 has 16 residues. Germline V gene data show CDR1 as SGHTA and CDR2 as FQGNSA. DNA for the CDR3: TGTGCCAGCAGCTTAGTCGGCCCGGGAAGCAATCAGCCCCAGCATTTT. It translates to CASSLVGPGSNQPQHF.

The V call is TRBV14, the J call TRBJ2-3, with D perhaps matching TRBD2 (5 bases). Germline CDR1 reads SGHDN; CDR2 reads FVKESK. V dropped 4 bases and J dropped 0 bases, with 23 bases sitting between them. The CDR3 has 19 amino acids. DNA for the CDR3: TGTGCCAGCAGCCGATCACCCCTTAGATGGGGAGAAAGCACAGATACGCAGTATTTT. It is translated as CASSRSPLRWGESTDTQYF.

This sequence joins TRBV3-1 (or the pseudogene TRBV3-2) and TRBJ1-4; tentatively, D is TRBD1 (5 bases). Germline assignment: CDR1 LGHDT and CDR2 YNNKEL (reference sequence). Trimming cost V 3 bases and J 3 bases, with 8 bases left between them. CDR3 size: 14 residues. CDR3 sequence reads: CASSQRGPNEKLFF. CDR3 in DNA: TGTGCCAGCAGCCAGCGGGGCCCTAATGAAAAACTGTTTTTT.

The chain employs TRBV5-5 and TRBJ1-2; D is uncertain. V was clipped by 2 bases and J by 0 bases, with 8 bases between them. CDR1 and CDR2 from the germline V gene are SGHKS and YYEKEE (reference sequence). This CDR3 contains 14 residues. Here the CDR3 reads CASSFMEANYGYTF. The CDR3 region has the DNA TGTGCCAGCAGCTTTATGGAGGCTAACTATGGCTACACCTTC.

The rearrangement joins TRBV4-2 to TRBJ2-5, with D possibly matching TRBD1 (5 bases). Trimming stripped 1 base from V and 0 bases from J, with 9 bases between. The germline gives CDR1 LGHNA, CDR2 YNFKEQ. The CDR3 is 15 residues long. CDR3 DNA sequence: TGTGCCAGCAGCCAAGTAAAGGGGTACCAAGAGACCCAGTACTTC. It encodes CASSQVKGYQETQYF.

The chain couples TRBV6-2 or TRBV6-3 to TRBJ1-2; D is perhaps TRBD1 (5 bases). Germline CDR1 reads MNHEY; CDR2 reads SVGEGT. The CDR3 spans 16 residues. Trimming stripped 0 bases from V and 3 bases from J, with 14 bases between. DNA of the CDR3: TGTGCCAGCAGTTACTCGATGGGGCAGGTGGACTATGGCTACACCTTC. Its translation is CASSYSMGQVDYGYTF.

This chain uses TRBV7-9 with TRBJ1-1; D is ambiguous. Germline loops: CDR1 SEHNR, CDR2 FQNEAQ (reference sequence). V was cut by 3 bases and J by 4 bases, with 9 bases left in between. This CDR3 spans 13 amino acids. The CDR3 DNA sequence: TGTGCCAGCAGCTTGAGGTTGGGCACTGAAGCTTTCTTT. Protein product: CASSLRLGTEAFF.

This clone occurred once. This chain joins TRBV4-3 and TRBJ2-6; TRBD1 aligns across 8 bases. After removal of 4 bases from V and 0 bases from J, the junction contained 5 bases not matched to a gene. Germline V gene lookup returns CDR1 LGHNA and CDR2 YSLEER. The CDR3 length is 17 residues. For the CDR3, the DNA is TGCGCCAGCAGCCCCGGGACAGGACTCTCTGGGGCCAACGTCCTGACTTTC. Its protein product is CASSPGTGLSGANVLTF.

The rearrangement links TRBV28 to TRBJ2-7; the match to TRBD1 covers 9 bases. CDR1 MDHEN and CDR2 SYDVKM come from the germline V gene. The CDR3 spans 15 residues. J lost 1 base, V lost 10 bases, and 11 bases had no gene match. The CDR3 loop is CAIEPGQGFSYEQYF. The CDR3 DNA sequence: TGTGCCATCGAACCGGGACAGGGTTTTTCCTACGAGCAGTACTTC. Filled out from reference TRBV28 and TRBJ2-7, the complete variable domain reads DVKVTQSSRYLVKRTGEKVFLECVQDMDHENMFWYRQDPGLGLRLIYFSYDVKMKEKGDIPEGYSVSREKKERFSLILESASTNQTSMYLCAIEPGQGFSYEQYFGPGTRLTVT.

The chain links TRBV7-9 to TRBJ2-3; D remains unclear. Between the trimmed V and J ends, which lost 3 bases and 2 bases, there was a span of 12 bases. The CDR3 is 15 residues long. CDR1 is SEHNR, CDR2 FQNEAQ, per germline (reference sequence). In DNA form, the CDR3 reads TGTGCCAGCAGCTTTGGTCCTACCTTCACAGATACGCAGTATTTT. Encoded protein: CASSFGPTFTDTQYF.

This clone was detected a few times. CDR3 amino acids: CAISVRGRNTEAFF. The DNA for the CDR3 is TGTGCCATCAGTGTTCGAGGGCGAAACACTGAAGCTTTCTTT. V usage is TRBV10-3 and J usage is TRBJ1-1; D is ambiguous. The CDR3 runs 14 residues. Trimming cost V 4 bases and J 2 bases, with 11 bases left between them. Germline CDR1 and CDR2: ENHRY and SYGVKD.

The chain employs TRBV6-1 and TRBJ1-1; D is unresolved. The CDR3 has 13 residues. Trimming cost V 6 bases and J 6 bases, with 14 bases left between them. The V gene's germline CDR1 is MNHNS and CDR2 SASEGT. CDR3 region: CASSRIDVSEAFF. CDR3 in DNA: TGTGCCAGCAGCAGGATCGATGTATCTGAAGCTTTCTTT.

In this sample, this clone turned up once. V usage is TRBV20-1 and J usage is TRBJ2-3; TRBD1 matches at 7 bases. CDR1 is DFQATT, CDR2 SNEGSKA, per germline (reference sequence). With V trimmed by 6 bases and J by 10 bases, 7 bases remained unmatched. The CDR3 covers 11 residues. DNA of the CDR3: TGCAGTGCAGAACAGGGGCAGTCGCAGTATTTT. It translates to CSAEQGQSQYF.

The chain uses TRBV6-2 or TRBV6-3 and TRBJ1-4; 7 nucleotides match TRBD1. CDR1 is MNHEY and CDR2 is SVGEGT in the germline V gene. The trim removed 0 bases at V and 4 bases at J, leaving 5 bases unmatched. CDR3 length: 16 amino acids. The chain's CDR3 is CASSYSSGQLNEKLFF. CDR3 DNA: TGTGCCAGCAGTTACTCCTCGGGACAGCTTAATGAAAAACTGTTTTTT.

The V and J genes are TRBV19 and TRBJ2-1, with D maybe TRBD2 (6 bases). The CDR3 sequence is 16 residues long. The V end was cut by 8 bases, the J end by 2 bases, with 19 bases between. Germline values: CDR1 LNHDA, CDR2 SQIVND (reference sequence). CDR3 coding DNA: TGTGCCAGTGCGAGGGGTAGCGGCAGAACCTACAATGAGCAGTTCTTC. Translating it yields CASARGSGRTYNEQFF.

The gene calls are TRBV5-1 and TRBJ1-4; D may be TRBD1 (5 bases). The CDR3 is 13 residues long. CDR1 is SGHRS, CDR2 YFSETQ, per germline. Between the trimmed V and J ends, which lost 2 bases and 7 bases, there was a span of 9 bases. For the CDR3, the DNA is TGCGCCAGCAGCTTATCAGGGTTTGAAAAACTGTTTTTT. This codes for CASSLSGFEKLFF.

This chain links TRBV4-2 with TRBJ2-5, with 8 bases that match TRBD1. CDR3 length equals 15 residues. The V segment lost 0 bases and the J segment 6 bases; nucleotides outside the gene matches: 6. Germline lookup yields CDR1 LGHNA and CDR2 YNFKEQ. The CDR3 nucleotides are TGTGCCAGCAGCCAAGAGCGACAGGGGTGGAAGACCCAGTACTTC. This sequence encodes CASSQERQGWKTQYF.

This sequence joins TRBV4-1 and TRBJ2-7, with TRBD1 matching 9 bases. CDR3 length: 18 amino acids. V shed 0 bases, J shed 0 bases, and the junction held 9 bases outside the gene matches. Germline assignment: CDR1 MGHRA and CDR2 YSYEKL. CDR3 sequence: CASSQDMGTGILSYEQYF. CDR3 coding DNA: TGCGCCAGCAGCCAAGATATGGGGACAGGGATCCTCTCCTACGAGCAGTACTTC.